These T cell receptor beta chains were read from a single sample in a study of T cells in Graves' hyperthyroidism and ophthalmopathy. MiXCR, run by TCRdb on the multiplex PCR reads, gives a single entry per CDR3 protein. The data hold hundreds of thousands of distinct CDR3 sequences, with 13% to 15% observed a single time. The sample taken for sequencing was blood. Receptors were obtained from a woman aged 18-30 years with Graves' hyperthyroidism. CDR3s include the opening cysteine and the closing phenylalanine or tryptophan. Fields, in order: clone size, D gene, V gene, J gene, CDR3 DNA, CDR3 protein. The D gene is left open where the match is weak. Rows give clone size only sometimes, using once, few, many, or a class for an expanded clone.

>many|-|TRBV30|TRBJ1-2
TGTGCCTGGAGTTCTCACGGGACTCTGGAGGGCTACACCTTC
CAWSSHGTLEGYTF
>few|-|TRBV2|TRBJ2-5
TGTGCCAGCAGTGAAGCCCGATTAAAGCGGACCCAGTACTTC
CASSEARLKRTQYF
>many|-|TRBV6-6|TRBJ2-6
TGTGCCAGCAGTTACGGGGCCTGGGGCTCTGGGGCCAACGTCCTGACTTTC
CASSYGAWGSGANVLTF
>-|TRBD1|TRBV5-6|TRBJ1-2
TGTGCCAGCAGCTATCCCGGGACAGACCTCTATGGCTACACCTTC
CASSYPGTDLYGYTF
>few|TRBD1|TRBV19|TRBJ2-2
TGTGCCAGTAGTCCAACCGGGACAGTGGACACCGGGGAGCTGTTTTTT
CASSPTGTVDTGELFF
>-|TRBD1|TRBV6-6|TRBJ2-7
TGTGCCAGCAGTTACTTGGGGGACAGGTTCTACGAGCAGTACTTC
CASSYLGDRFYEQYF
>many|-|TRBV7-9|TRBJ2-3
TGTGCCAGCAGCCCCTTGGGGGGGGCGGTTAGGACGGTAGATACGCAGTATTTT
CASSPLGGAVRTVDTQYF
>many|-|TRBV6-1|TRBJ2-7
TGTGCCAGCCAACCCGACACCTACTCCTACGAGCAGTACTTC
CASQPDTYSYEQYF
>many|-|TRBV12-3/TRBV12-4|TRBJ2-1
TGTGCCAGCGCACCTATGCTCTCCTACAATGAGCAGTTCTTC
CASAPMLSYNEQFF
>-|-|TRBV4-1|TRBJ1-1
TGCGCCAGCAGCCAAGGGGGGGTAGCCACTGAAGCTTTCTTT
CASSQGGVATEAFF
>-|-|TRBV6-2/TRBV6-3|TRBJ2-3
TGTGCCAGCAACCCTGGCGGGCTCGTGGTGACAGATACGCAGTATTTT
CASNPGGLVVTDTQYF
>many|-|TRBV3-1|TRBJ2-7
TGTGCCAGCAGCCAAGCGGGGTCTCCTTCCTACGAGCAGTACTTC
CASSQAGSPSYEQYF
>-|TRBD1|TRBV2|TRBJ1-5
TGTGCCAGCAGTCCGGGACAGGAATACAATCAGCCCCAGCATTTT
CASSPGQEYNQPQHF
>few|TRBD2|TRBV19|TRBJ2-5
TGTGCCAGTAGCTCGCCAGCGGGAGATAGAGAGACCCAGTACTTC
CASSSPAGDRETQYF
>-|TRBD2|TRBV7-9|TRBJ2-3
TGTGCCAGCAGCTTAGTACGAGCGGGGGAGTATTCAGGAGATACGCAGTATTTT
CASSLVRAGEYSGDTQYF
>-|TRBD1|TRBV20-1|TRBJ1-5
TGCAGTGCTAGAGAGACAGGGCCTTATAGCAATCAGCCCCAGCATTTT
CSARETGPYSNQPQHF
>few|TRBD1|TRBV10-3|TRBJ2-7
TGTGCCATCAGTGACCGGACAGGGGACTCTGAGCAGTACTTC
CAISDRTGDSEQYF
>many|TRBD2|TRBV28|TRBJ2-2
TGTGCCAGCAGTTTATTCTCTAGCGGGAGGGCAGACACCGGGGAGCTGTTTTTT
CASSLFSSGRADTGELFF
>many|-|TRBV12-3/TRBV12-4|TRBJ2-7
TGTGCCAGCAGTTTCGATTGGGGCGCCTACGAGCAGTACTTC
CASSFDWGAYEQYF
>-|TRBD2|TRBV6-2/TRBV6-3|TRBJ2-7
TGTGCCAGCAGTTACACCTGGGGGACTAGCGGCTCCTACGAGCAGTACTTC
CASSYTWGTSGSYEQYF
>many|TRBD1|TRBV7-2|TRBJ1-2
TGTGCCAGCAGCCCGCGACAGGGTAGTCGGTATGGCTACACCTTC
CASSPRQGSRYGYTF
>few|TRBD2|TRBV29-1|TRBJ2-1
TGCAGCGTTGCCGGGAGGGCCGGGTCGGATGAGCAGTTCTTC
CSVAGRAGSDEQFF
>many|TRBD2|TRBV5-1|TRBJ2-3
TGCGCCAGCAGCTTGGAGGCGGGAGGACAAGATACGCAGTATTTT
CASSLEAGGQDTQYF
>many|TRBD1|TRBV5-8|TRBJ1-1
TGTGCCAGCAGCTTACAGGGGGCAAACCCCAGCACTGAAGCTTTCTTT
CASSLQGANPSTEAFF
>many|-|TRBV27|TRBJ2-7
TGTGCCAGCCCCGAAATAGACGCCAGGGGTACCTACGAGCAGTACTTC
CASPEIDARGTYEQYF
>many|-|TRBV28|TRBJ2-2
TGTGCCAGCAGTTTGTTCCTGACAGCGAACACCGGGGAGCTGTTTTTT
CASSLFLTANTGELFF
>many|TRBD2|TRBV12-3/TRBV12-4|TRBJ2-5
TGTGCCAGCAGTGGAGAGTGGGGTCGGGGGGCCCAGTACTTC
CASSGEWGRGAQYF
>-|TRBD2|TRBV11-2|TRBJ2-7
TGTGCCAGCAGCTTGACTAGCGGGAGCCTCGGCGAGCAGTACTTC
CASSLTSGSLGEQYF
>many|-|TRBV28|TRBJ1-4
TGTGCCAGCAGTTACATTGACAGGAGAGCAACTAATGAAAAACTGTTTTTT
CASSYIDRRATNEKLFF
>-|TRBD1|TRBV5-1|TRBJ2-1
TGCGCCAGCAGCTTGGATTCGAGACAGGGCGCTGAGCAGTTCTTC
CASSLDSRQGAEQFF
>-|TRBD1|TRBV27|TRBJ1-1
TGTGCCAGCAGGCTGACAGGGCGTAAGAACACTGAAGCTTTCTTT
CASRLTGRKNTEAFF
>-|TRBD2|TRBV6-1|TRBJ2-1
TGTGCCAGCAGCCCCGGACTAGCGGGTCTCCGGGAGCAGTTCTTC
CASSPGLAGLREQFF
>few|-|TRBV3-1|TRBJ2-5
TGTGCCAGCAGCCAAGTGGCGGGTGGGGTGTACCAAGAGACCCAGTACTTC
CASSQVAGGVYQETQYF